This T cell receptor (beta chain) was recorded in a study of T-cell reconstitution after alpha-beta-depleted transplantation in children. J was trimmed by 4 bases and V by 4 bases; bases with no gene match: 8. Looked up from germline, CDR1 is MNHEY and CDR2 is SMNVEV (reference sequence). The CDR3 has 17 amino acids. About this clonotype: As yet, its antigen is unknown.

Study-wide points: It was reported that alpha-beta T cells came from several hundred expanded graft clones (about two months after transplant). Certain patients had high TCRbeta diversity at day 60, and it came from recipient T cells and thymic progenitors that survived.

It was with unique molecular identifiers that the TCRbeta library was prepared. MiXCR, run by TCRdb on the PCR reads, gives a single entry per CDR3 protein. The table lists hundreds of thousands of distinct CDR3 sequences, 16% of them singletons, with 25% to 35% in the top ten. The sequencing used PBMCs, mostly from graft donor cells, collected 360 days after TCRalphabeta/CD19-depleted stem cell transplant. The sequence was collected from a boy in the first two years of life who had a stem cell transplant for Wiskott-Aldrich syndrome, so the T cells may come from the graft donor. The chain employs TRBV27 and TRBJ2-6, with TRBD1 matching 9 bases. This CDR3 reads CASSYGTGFSGANVLTF. In nucleotides, the CDR3 is TGTGCCAGCAGTTACGGGACAGGGTTCTCAGGGGCCAACGTCCTGACTTTC.